This paragraph covers one T cell receptor (beta chain) sequence. What it binds is unknown. Time point of the sample: week 5, during vaccination. Each dose delivered 300 ug of mutant IDH1 20-mer peptide subcutaneously with imiquimod. The sample is drawn from a study of a mutant IDH1 vaccine in newly diagnosed glioma. Overall study context: Patients under treatment included 62.5% males and about 38% females and had a mean age of around 37 years. Notes on the study in general: Changes in top peripheral clonotypes did not appear linked to pseudoprogression.

Generated by immunoSEQ multiplex PCR, the TCRdb table keeps only in-frame clones and is missing some. In the table there are over 45,000 clones, 70% to 90% of which are singletons. V was shortened by 0 bases and J by 0 bases, with 15 bases between the two germline ends. The CDR3 covers 19 residues. Per the germline V gene, CDR1 is MGHRA and CDR2 is YSYEKL. The material sequenced was PBMCs, taken from a glioma patient whose treatment included an IDH1 peptide vaccine. This receptor was taken from a man between 25 and 39 years old with glioma. This rearrangement joins TRBV4-1 to TRBJ2-6; D gene uncertain. This CDR3 reads CASSQDLKGLRSGANVLTF. CDR3 DNA: TGCGCCAGCAGCCAAGATCTTAAGGGCCTTCGCTCTGGGGCCAACGTCCTGACTTTC.